The 23 T cell receptor beta chains given below trace back to one sample, sequenced in a study of OX40 agonist ivuxolimab in advanced cancers. This table comes from immunoSEQ multiplex PCR, and its TCRdb copy is limited to in-frame clones, with some not included. The sample includes about 41,000 clones, about 72% of them seen just once. Here the sequenced sample was CD4+ or CD8+ T cells sorted from blood, taken in a trial of the OX40 agonist ivuxolimab. These receptors all come from an adult with an advanced solid tumor such as melanoma, head and neck, liver or kidney cancer.

V and J are TRBV6-5 and TRBJ2-7; 8 nucleotides align to TRBD2. This CDR3 has 13 amino acids. J gave up 6 bases and V 8 bases, and 9 bases lay outside the gene matches. From germline, CDR1 is MNHEY and CDR2 SVGAGI. The CDR3 region has the DNA TGTGCCAGCCGAGGGGGACTAGGTAGCGAGCAGTACTTC. Protein sequence: CASRGGLGSEQYF.

CDR3 nucleotides: TGTGCCAGCAGTGAAGTTGGGGAATCGGTAGAAGCTTTCTTT. Its translation: CASSEVGESVEAFF. The chain joins TRBV6-1 to TRBJ1-1; D uncertain. CDR1 MNHNS and CDR2 SASEGT come from the germline V gene. Trimming pared 1 base from V and 8 bases from J, leaving 14 bases between. The CDR3 has 14 residues.

The rearrangement links TRBV9 to TRBJ2-2; D may be TRBD1 (5 bases). V lost 0 bases, J lost 0 bases, and 15 bases lay in between. This CDR3 has 18 residues. CDR1 and CDR2 from the germline V gene are SGDLS and YYNGEE. The DNA of the CDR3 is TGTGCCAGCAGCGTAGGGTCAGGGTTTGGCGCGAACACCGGGGAGCTGTTTTTT. Its protein is CASSVGSGFGANTGELFF.

The chain uses TRBV4-2 and TRBJ2-6, with TRBD1 matching over 8 bases. Per germline, CDR1 LGHNA and CDR2 YNFKEQ. Trimming at V came to 2 bases and at J to 5 bases, leaving 11 bases not matched to a gene. There are 18 residues in the CDR3. CDR3 in amino acids: CASSQRDRLQSRANVLTF. The CDR3 DNA follows: TGTGCCAGCAGCCAACGGGACAGGTTACAAAGTCGGGCCAACGTCCTGACTTTC.

The chain links TRBV11-2 to TRBJ2-7, with 14 positions matching TRBD2. The V and J ends lost 4 bases and 3 bases, in that order; junction bases with no gene match: 8. The V gene's germline CDR1 is SGHAT and CDR2 FQNNGV. The CDR3 is 17 amino acids. The DNA for the CDR3 is TGTGCCAGCAGCTCCGACCGTGGACTAGCGGGGGGCTACGAGCAGTACTTC. This gives the protein CASSSDRGLAGGYEQYF.

The chain joins TRBV6-6 to TRBJ2-5; D unresolved. This CDR3 spans 14 amino acids. V lost 4 bases, J lost 3 bases, and 12 bases lay in between. Germline CDR1 reads MNHNY; CDR2 reads SVGAGI (reference sequence). The CDR3 sequence: CASSSPGREETQYF. The CDR3, as DNA: TGTGCCAGCAGTTCCCCCGGCCGGGAAGAGACCCAGTACTTC.

Remarks on this clone: The germline gene is not matched at one end of the junction; a read error may be the cause. The J gene is TRBJ2-7, the V gene TRBV11-1, with TRBD1 matching 10 bases. The CDR3 sequence is 16 residues long. CDR1 and CDR2 from the germline V gene are SGHAT and FQDESV (reference sequence). Here the CDR3 reads CASSRGGTGERGEQYF. CDR3 bases: TGCGCCAGCAGCCGGGGAGGGACAGGGGAAAGAGGCGAGCAGTACTTC.

The chain is built from TRBV9 and TRBJ2-1; 9 nucleotides match TRBD1. Germline V gives CDR1 SGDLS, CDR2 YYNGEE. With V trimmed by 4 bases and J by 3 bases, 5 bases remained unmatched. CDR3 length equals 15 residues. The chain's CDR3 is CASSFRDRDYNEQFF. The CDR3 bases are TGTGCCAGCAGCTTCCGGGACAGGGACTACAATGAGCAGTTCTTC. Filled out from reference TRBV9 and TRBJ2-1, the complete variable domain reads DSGVTQTPKHLITATGQRVTLRCSPRSGDLSVYWYQQSLDQGLQFLIQYYNGEERAKGNILERFSAQQFPDLHSELNLSSLELGDSALYFCASSFRDRDYNEQFFGPGTRLTVL.

The V call is TRBV4-3, the J call TRBJ1-6; D is possibly TRBD1 (5 bases). Germline V lookup: CDR1 LGHNA, CDR2 YSLEER. The CDR3 has 15 amino acids. V was pared by 1 base and J by 6 bases, with 10 bases between. Written as DNA, the CDR3 is TGCGCCAGCAGCCAAGGGGGGAACTTTAATTCACCCCTCCACTTT. It codes for CASSQGGNFNSPLHF.

The chain recombines TRBV9 with TRBJ2-1, with 10 bases identical to TRBD2. Germline assignment: CDR1 SGDLS and CDR2 YYNGEE. Trimming at V came to 4 bases and at J to 10 bases, leaving 14 bases not matched to a gene. CDR3 size: 16 residues. CDR3 residues: CASSFLRERGGGEQFF. In DNA form, the CDR3 reads TGTGCCAGCAGCTTCCTGCGGGAGCGGGGGGGAGGGGAGCAGTTCTTC.

CDR3 region: CASSYGTRGYTQYF. The DNA of the CDR3 is TGTGCCAGCAGTTACGGGACTCGGGGGTATACGCAGTATTTT. The chain recombines TRBV6-5 with TRBJ2-3; possibly TRBD2 for D (6 bases). The CDR3 is made up of 14 amino acids. CDR1 and CDR2 from the germline V gene are MNHEY and SVGAGI. Deletions cut 2 bases from V and 7 bases from J, with 13 bases between.

V gene TRBV19 combines with J gene TRBJ2-5, with 8 bases aligning to TRBD2. The CDR3 spans 15 residues. J gave up 4 bases and V 4 bases, and 8 bases lay outside the gene matches. CDR1 and CDR2 from the germline V gene are LNHDA and SQIVND (reference sequence). This chain's CDR3 is CASSTGLALGETQYF. For the CDR3, the DNA is TGTGCCAGTAGTACCGGACTAGCCCTTGGAGAGACCCAGTACTTC.

The chain combines TRBV6-5 with TRBJ2-1; 9 positions match TRBD2. CDR3 length: 16 amino acids. CDR1 is MNHEY and CDR2 is SVGAGI in the germline V gene. V trimming: 4 bases; J trimming: 3 bases; junction bases outside the gene matches: 7. The CDR3 sequence is CASSSSAGGNYNEQFF. In DNA, the CDR3 is TGTGCCAGCAGTTCCTCGGCGGGAGGGAACTACAATGAGCAGTTCTTC.

This clone has just one count. This rearrangement joins TRBV7-2 to TRBJ2-6; D assignment may be TRBD1 or TRBD2 (5 bases each). Germline V gene data show CDR1 as SGHTA and CDR2 as FQGNSA. Between the trimmed V and J ends, which lost 4 bases and 2 bases, there was a span of 15 bases. CDR3 size: 17 residues. CDR3 sequence: CASSSGAGPTGANVLTF. In DNA form, the CDR3 reads TGTGCCAGCAGCTCTGGGGCGGGCCCTACTGGGGCCAACGTCCTGACTTTC. The whole variable domain, filled in from reference TRBV7-2 and TRBJ2-6, reads GAGVSQSPSNKVTEKGKDVELRCDPISGHTALYWYRQSLGQGLEFLIYFQGNSAPDKSGLPSDRFSAERTGGSVSTLTIQRTQQEDSAVYLCASSSGAGPTGANVLTFGAGSRLTVL.

J is TRBJ1-2 and V is TRBV7-9; D is possibly TRBD1 (5 bases). The V end lost 0 bases, the J end lost 7 bases, and 12 bases lay between the germline ends. This CDR3 contains 14 residues. CDR1 and CDR2 (germline): SEHNR, FQNEAQ (reference sequence). For the CDR3, the DNA is TGTGCCAGCAGCTTAGCCCTGCGTGGGGGTGGCTACACCTTC. It specifies CASSLALRGGGYTF.

This clone counts as medium-sized (0.01 to 0.1%). V and J are TRBV27 and TRBJ2-7, with D possibly TRBD1 on 6 matching bases. Germline CDR1 MNHEY, CDR2 SMNVEV (reference sequence). Trimming removed 4 bases from V and 2 bases from J, with 15 bases in between. The CDR3 is 15 amino acids. This chain's CDR3 is CASSSPLGGTYEQYF. CDR3 in DNA: TGTGCCAGCAGTTCGCCGTTAGGGGGAACCTACGAGCAGTACTTC.

The chain employs TRBV27 and TRBJ1-6; 8 bases map to TRBD1. Germline V gives CDR1 MNHEY, CDR2 SMNVEV (reference sequence). The ends lost 6 bases at V and 0 bases at J; junction bases unmatched: 13. The CDR3 covers 19 residues. The CDR3 reads CASSPRPSDRASYNSPLHF. CDR3 DNA: TGTGCCAGCAGCCCCAGACCATCGGACAGGGCCTCCTATAATTCACCCCTCCACTTT.

V usage is TRBV28 and J usage is TRBJ1-5; D is uncertain. The CDR3 is 15 residues long. V was trimmed by 5 bases and J by 6 bases, leaving 17 bases between them. Germline CDR1 and CDR2: MDHEN and SYDVKM. The CDR3 reads CASSRIELGGQPQHF. The CDR3, as DNA: TGTGCCAGCAGTCGCATTGAGTTGGGTGGTCAGCCCCAGCATTTT.

The chain combines TRBV28 with TRBJ2-7, with a tentative D call TRBD2 (6 bases). The germline gives CDR1 MDHEN, CDR2 SYDVKM. The CDR3 is 15 amino acids. Deletions cut 1 base from V and 0 bases from J, with 10 bases between. The CDR3 coding sequence is TGTGCCAGCAGTTTATTCGGGAGCGACTCCTACGAGCAGTACTTC. Its protein product is CASSLFGSDSYEQYF.

Only a few counts were recorded for this clone. The chain carries TRBV6-5 and TRBJ1-5; D remains unclear. This CDR3 is 14 amino acids long. The V end lost 4 bases, the J end lost 4 bases, and 11 bases lay between the germline ends. Germline CDR1 MNHEY, CDR2 SVGAGI. The chain's CDR3 is CASSWGADNQPQHF. The CDR3, as DNA: TGTGCCAGCAGTTGGGGTGCGGATAATCAGCCCCAGCATTTT.

The V call is TRBV5-8, the J call TRBJ2-6; D is undetermined. Germline CDR1 SGHTS, CDR2 YDEGEE. V lost 2 bases and J lost 4, with 4 bases in between. The CDR3 consists of 13 residues. DNA of the CDR3: TGTGCCAGCAGCTTTTCCGGGGCCAACGTCCTGACTTTC. This gives the protein CASSFSGANVLTF.

This clone was observed once. A much larger clone lies a single base off, so this may be a read error. The chain has TRBV6-6 and TRBJ2-7; a weak D match, TRBD1 (6 bases). V was shortened by 4 bases and J by 2 bases, with 6 bases between the two germline ends. The CDR3 consists of 12 residues. Per the germline V gene, CDR1 is MNHNY and CDR2 is SVGAGI (reference sequence). The DNA of the CDR3 is TGTGCCAGCAGTTCAGGGGCCTACGAGCAGTACTTC. Translated, it gives CASSSGAYEQYF.

The CDR3 loop is CASSLAQASNQPQHF. CDR3 coding DNA: TGTGCCAGCAGCTTAGCACAGGCTAGCAATCAGCCCCAGCATTTT. The chain carries TRBV7-2 and TRBJ1-5; D may be TRBD1 (5 bases). Trimming pared 0 bases from V and 0 bases from J, leaving 6 bases between. Germline values: CDR1 SGHTA, CDR2 FQGNSA. This CDR3 contains 15 residues.